This T cell receptor (beta chain) was recovered during a study of prognosis after radiotherapy for stage I lung cancer. CDR3 of TCR beta was amplified from genomic DNA via a two-round multiplex PCR. Primers (each specific to one TRBV or TRBJ gene) were used in first-round PCR. TCRdb fed the multiplex PCR reads into MiXCR, producing one record per CDR3 protein. Of fewer than 20,000 distinct CDR3 sequences listed, 17% are singletons. V lost 3 bases and J lost 2; bases outside the gene matches: 1. This CDR3 has 14 amino acids. The germline V gene has CDR1 SGHTA and CDR2 FQGNSA. By share of the sample, this clonotype is medium-sized.

The TCR sequence derives from a donor aged 50 or older with non-small cell lung cancer. The source was PBMCs, collected before or after stereotactic body radiation therapy (not recorded which). The chain carries TRBV7-2 and TRBJ2-7, with 10 positions matching TRBD2. CDR3 loop: CASSFLAGAYEQYF. CDR3 coding DNA: TGTGCCAGCAGCTTCCTAGCGGGAGCCTACGAGCAGTACTTC.